This T cell receptor beta chain was recovered during a study of human T cells and chemical hapten exposure. About the study: TCR yields per sample varied, mainly owing to small pooled library volume differences. Study conclusions and caveats: A positive correlation with patch test score was found for PT1 expanded TCR counts. With DPC sensitization, TCRs exceeding 1 in 1000 frequency showed no change.

Time point given: pre-sensitization, week 0. Treatment given: therapeutic diphenylcyclopropenone sensitization with weekly scalp DPC. TCRdb reprocessed the RACE reads with MiXCR, giving one entry per CDR3 protein. The repertoire has tens of thousands of distinct CDR3 sequences, approximately 9.9% of them found once; the top ten carry 4% to 6%. To note about this clonotype: Antigen: not known.

The CDR3 runs to 17 residues. V shed 2 bases and J 2 bases; nucleotides not matched to a gene: 9. CDR1 and CDR2 (germline): MNHEY, SVGEGT. The chain carries TRBV6-2 or TRBV6-3 and TRBJ1-5; 7 bases are a match to TRBD1. The specimen was whole blood, collected in connection with sensitization to the hapten diphenylcyclopropenone (DPC). This clonotype was obtained from a woman in her forties or fifties with alopecia areata. Some clones in this sample may be carry-over from other donors' samples. CDR3 residues: CASSYTPDRARNQPQHF. The CDR3 DNA sequence: TGTGCCAGCAGTTACACCCCTGACAGGGCGCGCAATCAGCCCCAGCATTTT.